Listed here are 8 T cell receptor delta chains from one sample, sequenced in a study of γδ T cells in repeated Plasmodium falciparum infection. Gammadelta T cells were flow-sorted from PBMC into Vgamma9/Vdelta2+ and Vdelta2-negative populations for bulk analysis. TCRdb reprocessed the multiplex PCR reads through CATT. The repertoire holds over 90,000 delta-chain clones, with approximately 1% as singletons. Sequenced: gamma-delta T cells from blood. The receptors shown here come from a pool of human donors (malaria-infected and uninfected, not separated).

This clone was found a few times. Translating this DNA gives a protein that differs at residue 8 from the TCRdb one, which belongs to a much larger clone; a read error is likely, and the protein shown is this translation. This sequence joins TRDV1 and TRDJ1; 10 positions match TRDD3. Assignment of the J gene here rests on matching the DNA to germline, because TCRdb gives none. Germline V gene lookup returns CDR1 TSWWSYY and CDR2 QGS. With V trimmed by 2 bases and J by 0 bases, 18 bases remained unmatched. The CDR3 covers 21 residues. This CDR3 reads CALGEMNAGGYAVRYTDKLIF. Here the CDR3 DNA reads TGTGCTCTTGGGGAAATGAACGCCGGGGGATACGCAGTAAGGTACACCGATAAACTCATCTTT.

About this clone itself: The mismatch at residue 15 between this DNA's translation and the TCRdb protein of a much larger clone likely reflects a read error; the protein shown is translated from the DNA. The J gene was not called, though the V gene is TRDV2; the table's D call, TRDD3, was not checked against the DNA. The germline gives CDR1 GEAIGNYY, CDR2 EKD. The CDR3 contains 16 residues. CDR3 protein: CACDTGRDTGTDKLTF. The CDR3 DNA reads TGTGCCTGTGACACCGGAAGGGATACGGGGACCGATAAACTCACCTTT.

Only a few counts were recorded for this clone. This sequence is one base from a far larger clone and is likely a read error. Other DNA sequences within the sample encode an identical CDR3. This chain links TRDV1 with TRDJ1, with a possible D match to TRDD3 (6 bases). No J gene is reported in TCRdb; it was inferred here by comparing the DNA with germline. The ends were cut back, 4 bases at V and 3 bases at J, with 36 bases in the middle. Per the germline V gene, CDR1 is TSWWSYY and CDR2 is QGS. The CDR3 totals 22 residues. The CDR3 loop is CALGGPSYTKKDMKGIPDKLIF. DNA for the CDR3: TGTGCTCTTGGGGGTCCTTCGTATACAAAAAAGGATATGAAGGGGATTCCCGATAAACTCATCTTT.

Relative to its sample, this clone is medium-sized (0.01 to 0.1%). The sample contains more than one DNA sequence encoding this CDR3. The V and J genes are TRDV1 and TRDJ1, with TRDD3 as a possible D gene (6 bases). This CDR3 is built from 19 residues. Between the trimmed V and J ends, which lost 2 bases and 0 bases, there was a span of 22 bases. Germline values: CDR1 TSWWSYY, CDR2 QGS. CDR3: CALGEGAGARRGYTDKLIF. The CDR3 DNA reads as TGTGCTCTTGGGGAAGGCGCTGGGGCCCGGAGAGGGTACACCGATAAACTCATCTTT.

Note on this clone: The same CDR3 can be traced to other DNA sequences in this sample. CDR3 region: CALGALILPPRHPWGIRYTDKLIF. In DNA, the CDR3 is TGTGCTCTTGGGGCCCTTATTCTCCCCCCTCGTCACCCTTGGGGGATACGATACACCGATAAACTCATCTTT. The V call is TRDV1, the J call TRDJ1; TRDD3 matches at 11 bases. Germline V gives CDR1 TSWWSYY, CDR2 QGS. The V segment lost 4 bases and the J segment 0 bases; nucleotides outside the gene matches: 28. The CDR3 has 24 amino acids.

Concerning this clone itself: Translating this DNA gives a protein that differs at residue 11 from the TCRdb one, which belongs to a much larger clone; a read error is likely, and the protein shown is this translation. The rearrangement uses TRDV1 and TRDJ1; 7 nucleotides line up with TRDD3. The J gene was missing in TCRdb and was found by matching the end of the DNA to germline. The CDR3 is 19 amino acids. Germline values: CDR1 TSWWSYY, CDR2 QGS. The trim removed 5 bases at V and 0 bases at J, leaving 18 bases unmatched. CDR3 protein: CALGSCKWGTQGYTDKLIF. The CDR3 DNA sequence: TGTGCTCTTGGGTCCTGTAAGTGGGGGACCCAGGGGTACACCGATAAACTCATCTTT.

Many counts were recorded for this clone. This chain joins TRDV1 and TRDJ1, with 9 bases that match TRDD3. CDR3 length: 24 residues. Losses at the gene ends were 4 bases for V and 0 bases for J; bases not matched to a gene: 30. CDR1 is TSWWSYY, CDR2 QGS, per germline. The CDR3 spells CALGVPSGGPRFSGGILDTDKLIF. In nucleotides, the CDR3 is TGTGCTCTTGGGGTTCCATCCGGCGGTCCCCGCTTTAGCGGGGGGATACTCGACACCGATAAACTCATCTTT.

On this clone: TCRdb pairs this DNA with a much larger clone's protein that differs at residue 6, likely a read error; the protein shown was translated from the DNA. This sequence joins TRDV1 and TRDJ1; TRDD3 matches at 7 bases. V lost 5 bases, J lost 0 bases, and 45 bases stayed unmatched. Germline V lookup: CDR1 TSWWSYY, CDR2 QGS. The CDR3 contains 28 residues. The CDR3 sequence is CALGTCLRPGGYGAEISMPLAYTDKLIF. CDR3 nucleotides: TGTGCTCTTGGGACCTGCCTACGTCCTGGTGGATACGGAGCCGAGATATCTATGCCCCTAGCTTACACCGATAAACTCATCTTT.